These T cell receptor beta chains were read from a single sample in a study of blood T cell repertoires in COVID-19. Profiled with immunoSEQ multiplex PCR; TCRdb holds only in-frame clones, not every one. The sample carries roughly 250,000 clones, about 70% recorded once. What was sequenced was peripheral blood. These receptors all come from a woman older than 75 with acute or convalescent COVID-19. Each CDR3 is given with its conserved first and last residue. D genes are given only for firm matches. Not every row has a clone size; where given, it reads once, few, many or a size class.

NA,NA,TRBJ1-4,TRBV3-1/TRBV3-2,TGTGCCAGCAGCCAAGATCGGGGGGAGGGGAGGCTGTTTTTT,CASSQDRGEGRLFF
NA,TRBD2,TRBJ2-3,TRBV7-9,TGTGCCAGCAGCCCACACCGGGCTAGCGGGAACGCAGATACGCAGTATTTT,CASSPHRASGNADTQYF
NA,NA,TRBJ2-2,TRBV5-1,TGCGCCAGCAGCTTGGCGGGGACACTGATCACCGGGGAGCTGTTTTTT,CASSLAGTLITGELFF
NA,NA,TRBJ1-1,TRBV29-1,TGCAGCGTAGCTCAGGGGAGGAACACTGAAGCTTTCTTT,CSVAQGRNTEAFF
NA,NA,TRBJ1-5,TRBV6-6,TGTGCCAGCAGATCCGGGGCGGAGGGATCCCAGCCCCAGCATTTT,CASRSGAEGSQPQHF
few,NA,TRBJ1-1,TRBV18,TGTGCCAGCTCGGACAGTCTAAACACTGAAGCTTTCTTT,CASSDSLNTEAFF
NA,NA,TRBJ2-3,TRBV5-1,TGCGCCAGCAGCCTGGTGGGGCAGTCGGCAGATACGCAGTATTTT,CASSLVGQSADTQYF
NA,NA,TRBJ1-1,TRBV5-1,TGCGCCAGCAGCTTGGAAGGGGCAGGGATGAACACTGAAGCTTTCTTT,CASSLEGAGMNTEAFF
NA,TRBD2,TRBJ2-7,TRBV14,TGTGCCAGCAGCCAAACCGGACTAGCGGGAGGGCACGAGCAGTACTTC,CASSQTGLAGGHEQYF
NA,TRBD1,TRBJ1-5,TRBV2,TGTGCCAGCAGGGGACAGGGAGGCCAGCCCCAGCATTTT,CASRGQGGQPQHF
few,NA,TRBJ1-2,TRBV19,TGTGCCAGTAGTATACAGGGCGTAAATCTGAACTACTATGGCTACACCTTC,CASSIQGVNLNYYGYTF
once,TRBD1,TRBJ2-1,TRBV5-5,TGTGCCAGCAGCTTGAGGACAGGGGGCAACAATGAGCAGTTCTTC,CASSLRTGGNNEQFF
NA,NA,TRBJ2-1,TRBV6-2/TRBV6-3,TGTGCCAGCAGCCAATCAGGGTATGAGCAGTTCTTC,CASSQSGYEQFF
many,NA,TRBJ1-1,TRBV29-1,TGCAGCGTCGGACGGGGGAACACTGAAGCTTTCTTT,CSVGRGNTEAFF
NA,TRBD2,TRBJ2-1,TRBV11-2,TGTGCCAGCAGCGCACTAGCGGGGGACCACAATGAGCAGTTCTTC,CASSALAGDHNEQFF
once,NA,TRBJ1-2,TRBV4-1,TGCGCCAGCAGCCCCCAGGCAACATCCTATGGCTACACCTTC,CASSPQATSYGYTF
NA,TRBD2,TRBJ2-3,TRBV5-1,TGCGCCAGCAGAAGATTAGCGGGAGTTGGTGCAGATACGCAGTATTTT,CASRRLAGVGADTQYF
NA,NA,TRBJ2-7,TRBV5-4,TGTGCCAGCAGCCGGGCGACAGCATCCTACGAGCAGTACTTC,CASSRATASYEQYF
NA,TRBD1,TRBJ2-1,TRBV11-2,TGTGCCAGCATGGCTACGACAGGGGCCCGCTACAATGAGCAGTTCTTC,CASMATTGARYNEQFF
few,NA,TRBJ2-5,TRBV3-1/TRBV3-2,TGTGCCAGCAGCCAAGATGACTACAGTATGAAGGAAGAGACCCAGTACTTC,CASSQDDYSMKEETQYF
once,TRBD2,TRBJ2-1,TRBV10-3,TGTGCCATCAGTGAGCACCAGCGGGGGGGCAATGAGCAGTTCTTC,CAISEHQRGGNEQFF
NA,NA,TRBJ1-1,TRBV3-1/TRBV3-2,TGTGCCAGCAGCCTGGGGAGGAACACTGAAGCTTTCTTT,CASSLGRNTEAFF
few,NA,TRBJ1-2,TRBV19,TGTGCCAGCGCGGGGAAAGTGGATGGCTACACCTTC,CASAGKVDGYTF
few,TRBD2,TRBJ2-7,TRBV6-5,TGTGCCAGCAGTTACGAGGCGGGGGTTTCCCCCTACGAGCAGTACTTC,CASSYEAGVSPYEQYF
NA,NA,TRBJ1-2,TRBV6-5,TGTGCCAGCAGTCCGGACAGCTATGGCTACACCTTC,CASSPDSYGYTF
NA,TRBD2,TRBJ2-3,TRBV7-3,TGTGCCAGCAGCCTCGGACTAGCGGGGGAAACAGATACGCAGTATTTT,CASSLGLAGETDTQYF
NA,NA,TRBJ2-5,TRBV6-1,TGTGCCAGCAGTCCCCGGCGCGGGGGCGTCGAGACCCAGTACTTC,CASSPRRGGVETQYF
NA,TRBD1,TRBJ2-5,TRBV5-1,TGCGCCAGCAGCTCGACCTCGATAAGGACAGGGCGGGGGACCCAGTACTTC,CASSSTSIRTGRGTQYF
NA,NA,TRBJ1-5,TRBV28,TGTGCCAGCAGTTTATTAACCAGGATTAGCAATCAGCCCCAGCATTTT,CASSLLTRISNQPQHF
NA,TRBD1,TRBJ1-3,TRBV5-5,TGTGCCAGCAGCTTGGCCATGACAGGGTTTGCGTCTGGAAACACCATATATTTT,CASSLAMTGFASGNTIYF
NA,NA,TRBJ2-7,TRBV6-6,TGTGCCAGCAGTTACCCGAGAGGGTCGGCCGGCGAGCAGTACTTC,CASSYPRGSAGEQYF
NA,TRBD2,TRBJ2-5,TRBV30,TGTGCCCTGCAGGGACTAGCGGGAGGAGGGGGAGAGACCCAGTACTTC,CALQGLAGGGGETQYF
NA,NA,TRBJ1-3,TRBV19,TGTGCCAGTAGTCCCCCCGGGAGTTTTCGTGGAAACACCATATATTTT,CASSPPGSFRGNTIYF
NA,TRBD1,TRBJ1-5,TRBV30,TGTGCCTGGGCACAGGGGGGCAATCAGCCCCAGCATTTT,CAWAQGGNQPQHF
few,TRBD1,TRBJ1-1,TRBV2,TGTGCCAGCAGTGGGACAGGGGTAAGAACTGAAGCTTTCTTT,CASSGTGVRTEAFF
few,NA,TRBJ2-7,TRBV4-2,TGTGCCAGCAGCCAAGATGTGTACGGCTCCTACGAGCAGTACTTC,CASSQDVYGSYEQYF
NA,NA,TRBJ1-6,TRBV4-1,TGCGCCAGCAGCCAAGACACGCCGGACAGCAGCTCCTATAATTCACCCCTCCACTTT,CASSQDTPDSSSYNSPLHF
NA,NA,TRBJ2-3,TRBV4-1,TGCGCCAGCAGCCAGCTCGCCCTAAATCGGGGCACAGATACGCAGTATTTT,CASSQLALNRGTDTQYF
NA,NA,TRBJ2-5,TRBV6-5,TGTGCCAGCCTATACACAGGGCTTCGGGAGACCCAGTACTTC,CASLYTGLRETQYF
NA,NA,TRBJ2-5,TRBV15,TGTGCCACCAGCAGAGATCTGGCAGGGCAAGAGACCCAGTACTTC,CATSRDLAGQETQYF
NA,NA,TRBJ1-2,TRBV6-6,TGTGCCAGCTTTCGTAACTATGGCTACACCTTC,CASFRNYGYTF
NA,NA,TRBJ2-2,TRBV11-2,TGTGCCAGCAGCTTAGATCCTGGGGCGGTAAACACCGGGGAGCTGTTTTTT,CASSLDPGAVNTGELFF
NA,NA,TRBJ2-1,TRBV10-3,TGTGCCATCAGTGATTCTGGGCAGGGTTACAATGAGCAGTTCTTC,CAISDSGQGYNEQFF
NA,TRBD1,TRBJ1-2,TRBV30,TGTGCCTGGGGACAGGGCTATGGCTACACCTTC,CAWGQGYGYTF
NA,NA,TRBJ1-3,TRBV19,TGTGCCAGTAGTCGCGAGGGAGCCTCTGGAAACACCATATATTTT,CASSREGASGNTIYF
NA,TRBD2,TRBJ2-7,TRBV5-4,TGTGCCAGCAGCTCCCGCCTAGCGGATACCTACGAGCAGTACTTC,CASSSRLADTYEQYF
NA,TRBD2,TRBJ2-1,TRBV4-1,TGCGCCAGCAGCCGAGCCACTAGCGGCTCCTACAATGAGCAGTTCTTC,CASSRATSGSYNEQFF
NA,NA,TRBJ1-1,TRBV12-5,TGTGCTAGTGGTCGCGCCCGCGGGACTGAAGCTTTCTTT,CASGRARGTEAFF
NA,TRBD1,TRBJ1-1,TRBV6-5,TGTGCCAGCAGGGGGACAGGGGCCACTGAAGCTTTCTTT,CASRGTGATEAFF